This T cell receptor (beta chain) comes out of a study of cytomegalovirus exposure and HLA in healthy donors. Study as a whole: Within an early data release were roughly 90 million unique TCRs drawn from HLA-typed donors.

Details on this clone: As yet, its antigen is unknown.

Primers included in the PCR were 60 Vbeta and 13 Jbeta primers. Only in-frame clones appear in the TCRdb table, and some are missing; sequencing was by immunoSEQ multiplex PCR. The sample holds under 130,000 clones; around three quarters are singletons and the top ten take over 2.5%. The germline gives CDR1 SGHAT, CDR2 FQNNGV. V lost 3 bases to trimming and J lost 4 bases, with 15 bases between them. This CDR3 has 16 residues. Study results and caveats: A missense DCLRE1C variant was associated with V- and J-gene trimming of TCR beta chains in a later analysis, and an independent cohort replicated the association.

This clonotype was obtained from a man aged 50-60 years in good health and CMV-seropositive. Sequenced material: PBMCs. The V gene is TRBV11-2, the J gene TRBJ2-2; D is possibly TRBD2 (5 bases). CDR3 in DNA: TGTGCCAGCAGCTTTCGCGACTATGAGGGCACCGGGGAGCTGTTTTTT. The encoded protein is CASSFRDYEGTGELFF. Full variable domain (remainder filled in from reference TRBV11-2 and TRBJ2-2): EAGVAQSPRYKIIEKRQSVAFWCNPISGHATLYWYQQILGQGPKLLIQFQNNGVVDDSQLPKDRFSAERLKGVDSTLKIQPAKLEDSAVYLCASSFRDYEGTGELFFGEGSRLTVL.